There are many counts of the clone carrying this T cell receptor beta chain. This record belongs to a study of regulatory T cells in long-lasting Graves disease. Time point given: newly diagnosed GD, antithyroid drugs for less than 3 months. Following extraction of RNA from PBMCs, that RNA was used to make the TCR library. Relying on iRepertoire HTBI primers and Arm-PCR of CDR3 regions, the team built TCR beta libraries. TCRdb re-analysed the multiplex PCR reads in MiXCR, keeping a single row per CDR3 protein. The table has a few hundred thousand distinct CDR3 sequences, around 18% seen once; the top ten hold around 15%. Trimming pared 5 bases from V and 3 bases from J, leaving 4 bases between. Germline lookup yields CDR1 DFQATT and CDR2 SNEGSKA (reference sequence). The CDR3 runs 10 residues. The same sample was also used in a study of T cells in Graves' hyperthyroidism and ophthalmopathy.

The sequence was obtained from a woman in her 30s with Graves disease. Material: peripheral blood mononuclear cells (PBMCs), obtained at new diagnosis, from a patient treated with antithyroid drugs. V and J are TRBV20-1 and TRBJ1-2; unclear D gene. The chain's CDR3 is CSAWDYGYTF. The CDR3 nucleotides read TGCAGTGCTTGGGACTATGGCTACACCTTC.